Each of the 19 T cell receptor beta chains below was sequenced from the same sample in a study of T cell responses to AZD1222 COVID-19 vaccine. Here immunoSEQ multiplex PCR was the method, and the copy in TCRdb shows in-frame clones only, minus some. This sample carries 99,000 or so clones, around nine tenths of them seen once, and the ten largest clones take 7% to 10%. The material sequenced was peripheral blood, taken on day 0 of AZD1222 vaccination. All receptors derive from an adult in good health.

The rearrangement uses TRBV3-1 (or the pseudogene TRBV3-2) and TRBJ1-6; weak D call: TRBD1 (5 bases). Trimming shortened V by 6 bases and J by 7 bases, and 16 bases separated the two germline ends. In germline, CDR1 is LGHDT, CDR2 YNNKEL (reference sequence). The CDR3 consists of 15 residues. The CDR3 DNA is TGTGCCAGCAGTAACCGGGACTGGGGGAATTCACCCCTCCACTTT. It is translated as CASSNRDWGNSPLHF.

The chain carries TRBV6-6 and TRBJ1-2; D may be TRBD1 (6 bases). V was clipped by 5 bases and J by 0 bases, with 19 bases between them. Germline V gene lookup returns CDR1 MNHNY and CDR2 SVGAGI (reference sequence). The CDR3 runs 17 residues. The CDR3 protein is CASSPNNRQATNYGYTF. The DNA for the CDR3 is TGTGCCAGCAGTCCTAACAACAGACAGGCAACTAACTATGGCTACACCTTC.

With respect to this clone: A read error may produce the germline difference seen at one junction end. The CDR3 sequence: CASTLVGDGYTF. CDR3 DNA sequence: TGTGCCAGCACCTTAGTTGGGGACGGCTACACCTTC. V and J are TRBV7-9 and TRBJ1-2; D is possibly TRBD1 (5 bases). CDR3 length equals 12 residues. Germline lookup yields CDR1 SEHNR and CDR2 FQNEAQ (reference sequence).

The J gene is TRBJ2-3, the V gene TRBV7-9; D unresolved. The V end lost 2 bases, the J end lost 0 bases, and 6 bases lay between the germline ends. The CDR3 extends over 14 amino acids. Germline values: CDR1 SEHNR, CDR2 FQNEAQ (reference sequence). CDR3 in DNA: TGTGCCAGCAGCTTACCTGACAGCACAGATACGCAGTATTTT. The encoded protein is CASSLPDSTDTQYF.

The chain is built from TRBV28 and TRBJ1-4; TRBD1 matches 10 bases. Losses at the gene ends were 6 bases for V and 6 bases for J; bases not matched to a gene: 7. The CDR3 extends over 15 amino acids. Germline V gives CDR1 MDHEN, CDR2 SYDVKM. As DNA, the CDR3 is TGTGCCAGCAGCCTCACCGGGACAGGGGATGAAAAACTGTTTTTT. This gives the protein CASSLTGTGDEKLFF.

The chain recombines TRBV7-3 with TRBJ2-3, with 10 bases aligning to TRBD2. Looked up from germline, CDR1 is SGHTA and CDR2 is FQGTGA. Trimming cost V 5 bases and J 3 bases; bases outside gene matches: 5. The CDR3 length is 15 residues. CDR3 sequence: CASSPSGRRTDTQYF. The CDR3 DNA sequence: TGTGCCAGCAGCCCTAGCGGGAGAAGGACAGATACGCAGTATTTT. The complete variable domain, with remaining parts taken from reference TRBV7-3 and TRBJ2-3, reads GAGVSQTPSNKVTEKGKYVELRCDPISGHTALYWYRQSLGQGPEFLIYFQGTGAADDSGLPNDRFFAVRPEGSVSTLKIQRTERGDSAVYLCASSPSGRRTDTQYFGPGTRLTVL.

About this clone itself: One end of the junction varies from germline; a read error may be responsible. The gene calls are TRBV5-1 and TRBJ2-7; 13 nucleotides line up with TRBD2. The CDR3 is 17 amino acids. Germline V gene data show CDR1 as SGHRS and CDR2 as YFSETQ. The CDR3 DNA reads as TGCGCCAGCAGCATAGGACTAGCGGGAGTCCTCTCCCACGAGCAGTACTTC. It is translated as CASSIGLAGVLSHEQYF.

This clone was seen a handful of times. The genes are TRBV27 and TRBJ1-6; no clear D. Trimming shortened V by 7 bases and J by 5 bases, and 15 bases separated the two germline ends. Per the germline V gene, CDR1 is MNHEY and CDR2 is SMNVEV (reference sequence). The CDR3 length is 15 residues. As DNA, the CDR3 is TGTGCCAGCACTACAACAAGGCAGCATAATTCACCCCTCCACTTT. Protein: CASTTTRQHNSPLHF.

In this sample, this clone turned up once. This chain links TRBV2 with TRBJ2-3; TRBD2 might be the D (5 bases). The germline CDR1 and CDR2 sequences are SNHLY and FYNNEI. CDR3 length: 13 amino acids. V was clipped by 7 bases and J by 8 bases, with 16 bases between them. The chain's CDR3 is CASTVWGSATQYF. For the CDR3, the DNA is TGTGCCAGCACCGTCTGGGGTAGCGCTACGCAGTATTTT.

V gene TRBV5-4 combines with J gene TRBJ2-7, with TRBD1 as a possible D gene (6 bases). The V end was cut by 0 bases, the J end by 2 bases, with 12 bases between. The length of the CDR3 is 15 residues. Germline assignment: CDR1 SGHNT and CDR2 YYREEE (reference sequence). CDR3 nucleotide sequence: TGTGCCAGCAGCTTGGAGGTTAGGGGGACCTACGAGCAGTACTTC. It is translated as CASSLEVRGTYEQYF.

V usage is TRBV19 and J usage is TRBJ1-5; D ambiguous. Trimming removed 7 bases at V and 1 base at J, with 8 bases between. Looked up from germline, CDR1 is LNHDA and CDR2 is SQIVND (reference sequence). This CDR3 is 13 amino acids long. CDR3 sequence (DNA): TGTGCCAGTACCGACACGAGCAATCAGCCCCAGCATTTT. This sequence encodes CASTDTSNQPQHF.

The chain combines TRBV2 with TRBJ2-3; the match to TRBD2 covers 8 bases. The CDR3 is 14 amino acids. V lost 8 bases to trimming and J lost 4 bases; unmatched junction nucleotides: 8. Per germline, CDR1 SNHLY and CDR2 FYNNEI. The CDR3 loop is CASWDGGAADTQYF. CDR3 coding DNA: TGTGCCAGCTGGGACGGGGGGGCTGCAGATACGCAGTATTTT.

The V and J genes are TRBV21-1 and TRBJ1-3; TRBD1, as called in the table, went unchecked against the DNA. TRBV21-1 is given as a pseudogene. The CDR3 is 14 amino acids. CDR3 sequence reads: CASSSTGAGNTIYF. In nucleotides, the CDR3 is TGTGCCAGCAGCAGCACAGGGGCTGGAAACACCATATATTTT.

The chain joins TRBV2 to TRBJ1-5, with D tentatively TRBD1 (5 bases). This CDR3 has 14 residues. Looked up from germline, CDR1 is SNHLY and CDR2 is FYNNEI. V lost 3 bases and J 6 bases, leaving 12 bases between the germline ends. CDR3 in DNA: TGTGCCAGCAGTGAGGGCAGGCAGGGTCAGCCCCAGCATTTT. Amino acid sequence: CASSEGRQGQPQHF.

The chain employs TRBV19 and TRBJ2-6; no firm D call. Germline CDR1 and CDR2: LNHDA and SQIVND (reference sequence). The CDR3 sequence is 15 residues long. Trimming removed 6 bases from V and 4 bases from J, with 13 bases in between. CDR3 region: CASSPVVSGANVLTF. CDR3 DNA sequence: TGTGCCAGTAGCCCAGTAGTCTCCGGGGCCAACGTCCTGACTTTC.

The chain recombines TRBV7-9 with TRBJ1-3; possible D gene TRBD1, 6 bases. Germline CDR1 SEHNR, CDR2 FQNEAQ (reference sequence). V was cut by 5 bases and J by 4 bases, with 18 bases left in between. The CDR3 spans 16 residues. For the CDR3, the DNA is TGTGCCAGCAGCCCCATCCCGGGACAACAGGGAAACACCATATATTTT. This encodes CASSPIPGQQGNTIYF.

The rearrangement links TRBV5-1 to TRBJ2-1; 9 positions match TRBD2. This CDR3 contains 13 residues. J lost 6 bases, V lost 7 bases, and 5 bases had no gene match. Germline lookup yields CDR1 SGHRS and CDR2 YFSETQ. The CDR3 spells CASHSGRGNEQFF. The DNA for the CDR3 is TGCGCCAGCCATAGCGGGAGAGGCAATGAGCAGTTCTTC.

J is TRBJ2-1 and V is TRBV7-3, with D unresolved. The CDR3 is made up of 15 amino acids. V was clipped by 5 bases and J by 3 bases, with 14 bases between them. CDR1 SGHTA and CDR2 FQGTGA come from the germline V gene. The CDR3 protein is CASSRSGPSYNEQFF. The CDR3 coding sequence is TGTGCCAGCAGCCGATCCGGCCCTAGCTACAATGAGCAGTTCTTC.

CDR3 bases: TGTGCCAGCAGCTTAGGACCGGGACCCTACGAGCAGTACTTC. Translating gives CASSLGPGPYEQYF. The genes are TRBV11-3 and TRBJ2-7, with D perhaps matching TRBD1 or TRBD2 (5 bases each). V shed 1 base and J shed 2 bases, with 9 bases lying between them. The CDR3 is made up of 14 amino acids. Per the germline V gene, CDR1 is SGHNT and CDR2 is YENEEA.